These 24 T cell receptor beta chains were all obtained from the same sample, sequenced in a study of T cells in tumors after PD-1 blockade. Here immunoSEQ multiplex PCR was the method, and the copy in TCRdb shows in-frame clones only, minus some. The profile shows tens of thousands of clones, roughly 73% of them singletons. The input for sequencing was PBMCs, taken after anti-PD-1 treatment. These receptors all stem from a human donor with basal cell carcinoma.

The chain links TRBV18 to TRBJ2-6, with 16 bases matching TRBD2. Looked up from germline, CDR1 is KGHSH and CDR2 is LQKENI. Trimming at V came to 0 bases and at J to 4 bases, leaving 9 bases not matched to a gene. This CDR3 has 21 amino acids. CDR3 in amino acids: CASSPPGLAGGNHLGANVLTF. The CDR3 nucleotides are TGTGCCAGCTCACCACCGGGACTAGCGGGAGGGAACCACCTCGGGGCCAACGTCCTGACTTTC. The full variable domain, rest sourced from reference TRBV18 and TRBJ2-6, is NAGVMQNPRHLVRRRGQEARLRCSPMKGHSHVYWYRQLPEEGLKFMVYLQKENIIDESGMPKERFSAEFPKEGPSILRIQQVVRGDSAAYFCASSPPGLAGGNHLGANVLTFGAGSRLTVL.

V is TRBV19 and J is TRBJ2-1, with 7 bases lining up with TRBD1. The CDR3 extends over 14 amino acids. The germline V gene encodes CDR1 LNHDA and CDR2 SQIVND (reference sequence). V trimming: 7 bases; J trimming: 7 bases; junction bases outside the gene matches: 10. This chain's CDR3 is CASIGTAQENEQFF. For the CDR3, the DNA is TGTGCCAGTATCGGGACAGCGCAGGAGAATGAGCAGTTCTTC.

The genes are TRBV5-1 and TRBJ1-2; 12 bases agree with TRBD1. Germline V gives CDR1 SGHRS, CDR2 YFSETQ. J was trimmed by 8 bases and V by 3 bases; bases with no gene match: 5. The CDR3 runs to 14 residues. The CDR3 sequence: CASSWGTGGYGYTF. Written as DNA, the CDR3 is TGCGCCAGCAGCTGGGGGACAGGGGGCTACGGCTACACCTTC. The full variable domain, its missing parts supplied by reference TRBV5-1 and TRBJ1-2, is KAGVTQTPRYLIKTRGQQVTLSCSPISGHRSVSWYQQTPGQGLQFLFEYFSETQRNKGNFPGRFSGRQFSNSRSEMNVSTLELGDSALYLCASSWGTGGYGYTFGSGTRLTVV.

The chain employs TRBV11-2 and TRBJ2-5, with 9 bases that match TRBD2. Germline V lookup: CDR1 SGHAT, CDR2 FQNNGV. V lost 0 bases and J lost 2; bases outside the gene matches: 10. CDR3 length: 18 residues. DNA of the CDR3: TGTGCCAGCAGCTTAGAGGTTTCGGCTAGCGGGGAGCAAGAGACCCAGTACTTC. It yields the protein CASSLEVSASGEQETQYF.

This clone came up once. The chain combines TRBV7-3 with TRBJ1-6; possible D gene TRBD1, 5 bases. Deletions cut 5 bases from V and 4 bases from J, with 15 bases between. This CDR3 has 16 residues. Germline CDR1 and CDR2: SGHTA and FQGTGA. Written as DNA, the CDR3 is TGTGCCAGCAGCGGCCTTGGGGACGGATATAATTCACCCCTCCACTTT. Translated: CASSGLGDGYNSPLHF.

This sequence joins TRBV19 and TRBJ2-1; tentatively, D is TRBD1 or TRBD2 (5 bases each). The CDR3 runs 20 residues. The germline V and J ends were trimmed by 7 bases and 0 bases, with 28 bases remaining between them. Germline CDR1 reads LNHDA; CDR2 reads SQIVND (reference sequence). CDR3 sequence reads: CASKTPRDGAGQSSYNEQFF. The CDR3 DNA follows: TGTGCCAGTAAGACCCCTCGGGACGGAGCCGGGCAGAGCTCCTACAATGAGCAGTTCTTC.

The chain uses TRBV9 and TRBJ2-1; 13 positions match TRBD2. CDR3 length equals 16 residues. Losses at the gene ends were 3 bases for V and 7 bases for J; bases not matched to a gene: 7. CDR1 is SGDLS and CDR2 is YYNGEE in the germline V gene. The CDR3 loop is CASSASGGLAGNEQFF. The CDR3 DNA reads TGTGCCAGCAGCGCCTCAGGGGGACTAGCGGGAAATGAGCAGTTCTTC.

The DNA of the CDR3 is TGTGCCAGCAGCCAAGATACCGACGGAAGACCCTACGAGCAGTACTTC. Protein product: CASSQDTDGRPYEQYF. J is TRBJ2-7 and V is TRBV4-2; no reliable D call. The CDR3 has 16 residues. Trimming cost V 0 bases and J 2 bases, with 14 bases left between them. Germline assignment: CDR1 LGHNA and CDR2 YNFKEQ.

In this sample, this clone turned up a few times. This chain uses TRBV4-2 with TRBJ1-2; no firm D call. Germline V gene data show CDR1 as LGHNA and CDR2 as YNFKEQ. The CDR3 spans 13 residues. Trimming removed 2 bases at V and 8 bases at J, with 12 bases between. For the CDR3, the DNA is TGTGCCAGCAGCCAAACAAGGGAGGACGGCTACACCTTC. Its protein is CASSQTREDGYTF.

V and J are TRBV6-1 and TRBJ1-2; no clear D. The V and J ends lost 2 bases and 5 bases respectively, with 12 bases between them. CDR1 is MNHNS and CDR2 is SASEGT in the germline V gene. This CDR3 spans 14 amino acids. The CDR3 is CASSEMSADYGYTF. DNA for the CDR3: TGTGCCAGCAGTGAAATGTCGGCGGATTATGGCTACACCTTC.

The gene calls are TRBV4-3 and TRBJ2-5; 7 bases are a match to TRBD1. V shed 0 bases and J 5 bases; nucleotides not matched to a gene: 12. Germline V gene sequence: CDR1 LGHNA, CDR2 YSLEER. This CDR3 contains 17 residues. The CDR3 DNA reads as TGCGCCAGCAGCCAAGATTTTAATTCAGTCAGGGGGGAGACCCAGTACTTC. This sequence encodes CASSQDFNSVRGETQYF.

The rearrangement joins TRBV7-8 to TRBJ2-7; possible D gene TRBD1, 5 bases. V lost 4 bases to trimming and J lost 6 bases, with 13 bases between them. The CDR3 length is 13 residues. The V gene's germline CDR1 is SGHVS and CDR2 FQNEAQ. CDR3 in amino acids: CASSSYDSAEQYF. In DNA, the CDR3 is TGTGCCAGCAGCTCCTATGACAGTGCCGAGCAGTACTTC.

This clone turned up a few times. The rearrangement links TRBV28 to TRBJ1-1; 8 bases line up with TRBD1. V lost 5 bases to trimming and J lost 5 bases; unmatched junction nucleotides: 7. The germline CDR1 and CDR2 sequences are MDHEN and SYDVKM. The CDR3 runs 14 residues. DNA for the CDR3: TGTGCCAGCAGTCTAACAGGGGGGAGGACTGAAGCTTTCTTT. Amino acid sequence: CASSLTGGRTEAFF.

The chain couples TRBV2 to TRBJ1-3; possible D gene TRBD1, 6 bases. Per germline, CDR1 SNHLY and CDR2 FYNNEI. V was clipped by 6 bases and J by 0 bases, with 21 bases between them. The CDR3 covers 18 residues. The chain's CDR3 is CASSGENRQALSGNTIYF. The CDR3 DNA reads TGTGCCAGCAGCGGAGAAAACCGACAGGCCCTCTCTGGAAACACCATATATTTT.

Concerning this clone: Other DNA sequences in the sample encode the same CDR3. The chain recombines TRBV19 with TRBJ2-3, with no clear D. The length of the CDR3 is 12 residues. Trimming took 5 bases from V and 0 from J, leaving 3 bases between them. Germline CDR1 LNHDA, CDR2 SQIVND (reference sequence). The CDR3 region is CASSLSTDTQYF. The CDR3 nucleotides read TGTGCCAGTAGTCTTAGCACAGATACGCAGTATTTT.

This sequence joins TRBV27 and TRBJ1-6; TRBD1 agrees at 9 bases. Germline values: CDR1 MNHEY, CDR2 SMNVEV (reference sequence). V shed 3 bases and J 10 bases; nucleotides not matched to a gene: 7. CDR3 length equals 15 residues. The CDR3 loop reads CASSFPGQGGSPLHF. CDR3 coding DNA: TGTGCCAGCAGTTTTCCGGGACAGGGTGGCTCACCCCTCCACTTT.

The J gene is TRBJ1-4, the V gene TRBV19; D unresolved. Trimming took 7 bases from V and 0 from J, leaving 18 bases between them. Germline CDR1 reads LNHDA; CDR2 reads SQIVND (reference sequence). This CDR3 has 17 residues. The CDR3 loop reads CASTTDGRTSTNEKLFF. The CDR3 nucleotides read TGTGCCAGTACTACAGATGGCAGGACCTCAACTAATGAAAAACTGTTTTTT.

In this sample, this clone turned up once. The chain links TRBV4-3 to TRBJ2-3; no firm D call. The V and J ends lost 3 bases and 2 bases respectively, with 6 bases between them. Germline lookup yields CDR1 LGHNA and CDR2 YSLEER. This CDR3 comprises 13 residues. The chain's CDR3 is CASSQGTTDTQYF. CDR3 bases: TGCGCCAGCAGCCAGGGCACCACAGATACGCAGTATTTT.

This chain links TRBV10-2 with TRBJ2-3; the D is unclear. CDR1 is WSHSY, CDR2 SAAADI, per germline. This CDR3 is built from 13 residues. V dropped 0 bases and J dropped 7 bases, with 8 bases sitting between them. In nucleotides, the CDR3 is TGCGCCAGCAGTGAGTCGGCCCGACATACGCAGTATTTT. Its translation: CASSESARHTQYF.

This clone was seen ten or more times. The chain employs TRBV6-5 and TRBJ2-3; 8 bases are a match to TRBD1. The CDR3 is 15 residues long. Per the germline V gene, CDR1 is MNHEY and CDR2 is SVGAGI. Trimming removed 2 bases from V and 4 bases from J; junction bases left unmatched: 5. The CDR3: CASSYQGAGADTQYF. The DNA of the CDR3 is TGTGCCAGCAGTTACCAGGGGGCTGGGGCAGATACGCAGTATTTT.

CDR3 DNA sequence: TGTGCCAGCAGTTTCCCAGGCGGGCTAACCTACGAGCAGTACTTC. Translation: CASSFPGGLTYEQYF. The gene calls are TRBV6-2 or TRBV6-3 and TRBJ2-7; tentative D call: TRBD2 (5 bases). CDR1 is MNHEY and CDR2 is SVGEGT in the germline V gene. The length of the CDR3 is 15 residues. V lost 4 bases, J lost 2 bases, and 15 bases lay in between.

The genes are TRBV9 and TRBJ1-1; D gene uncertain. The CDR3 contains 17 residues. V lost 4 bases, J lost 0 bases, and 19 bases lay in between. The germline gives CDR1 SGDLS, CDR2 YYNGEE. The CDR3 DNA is TGTGCCAGCAGCCCCGCGGGGTCCGCGGGGATGAACACTGAAGCTTTCTTT. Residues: CASSPAGSAGMNTEAFF.

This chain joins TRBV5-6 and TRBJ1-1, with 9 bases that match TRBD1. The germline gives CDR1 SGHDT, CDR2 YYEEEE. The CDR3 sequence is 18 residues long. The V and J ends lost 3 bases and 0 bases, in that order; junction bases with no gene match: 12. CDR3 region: CASSSTIGQGIMNTEAFF. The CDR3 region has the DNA TGTGCCAGCAGCTCGACAATAGGACAGGGGATCATGAACACTGAAGCTTTCTTT.

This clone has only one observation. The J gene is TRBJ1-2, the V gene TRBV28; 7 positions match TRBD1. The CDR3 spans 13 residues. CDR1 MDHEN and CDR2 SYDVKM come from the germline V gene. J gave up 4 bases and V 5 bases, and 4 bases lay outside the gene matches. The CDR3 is CASSAQGSYGYTF. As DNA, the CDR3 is TGTGCCAGCAGTGCACAGGGGAGCTATGGCTACACCTTC.